Described below is a single T cell receptor beta chain sequence and its context. The data were obtained in a study of shared clonotypes between healthy human individuals. For the study at large: Each donor had three CD4 naive, three CD4 memory, two CD8 naive and one CD8 memory plate.

The CDR3 loop spans 13 amino acids. From germline, CDR1 is MNHEY and CDR2 SMNVEV (reference sequence). The V segment lost 3 bases and the J segment 8 bases; nucleotides outside the gene matches: 6. HIV-negative, healthy adults without recent acute infections or vaccinations were the donors. Sequencing used immunoSEQ multiplex PCR; TCRdb keeps in-frame clones, though not all of them. This sample carries over a million clones, around 78% of them seen once, and the ten largest clones take 0.5% to 0.6%. The sample consisted of memory CD4+ T cells from PBMCs. Subset: CD45RA-negative fraction. V and J are TRBV27 and TRBJ1-2; TRBD1 matches 7 bases. This sequence originates from a man between 18 and 29 years old in good health. Some clones in this sample may be carry-over from other donors' samples. This CDR3 is CASSFSGDRGYTF. The CDR3 nucleotides are TGTGCCAGCAGTTTTTCGGGGGACAGAGGCTACACCTTC.